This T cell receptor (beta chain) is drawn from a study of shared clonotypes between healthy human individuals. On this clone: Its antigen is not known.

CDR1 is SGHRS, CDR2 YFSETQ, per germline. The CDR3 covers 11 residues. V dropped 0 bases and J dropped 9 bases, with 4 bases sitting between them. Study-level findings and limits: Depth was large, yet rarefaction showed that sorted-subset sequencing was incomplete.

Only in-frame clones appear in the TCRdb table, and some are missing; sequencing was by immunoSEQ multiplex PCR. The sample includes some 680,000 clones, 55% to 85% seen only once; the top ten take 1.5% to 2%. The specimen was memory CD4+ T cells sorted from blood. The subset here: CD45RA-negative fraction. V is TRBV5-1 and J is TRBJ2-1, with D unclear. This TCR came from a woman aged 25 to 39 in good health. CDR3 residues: CASSLDSEQFF. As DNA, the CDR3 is TGCGCCAGCAGCTTGGATAGTGAGCAGTTCTTC.